The 2 T cell receptor beta chains below all came from one sample that was sequenced in a study of vaccination and CD4 T cells after COVID-19. For these receptors, no antigen is known. Indicated treatment: roughly 11-day PBMC culture with coronavirus spike peptide pools or control peptides (ViraFEST assay). From the unexposed donor, CD4+ T cells were collected ahead of the COVID-19 pandemic (2011-2018). Researchers used the Oncomine TCR Beta short-read assay to sequence DNA from cultured CD4+ T cells. TCRdb itself ran the PCR reads through MiXCR, one entry per CDR3 protein. This sample has 4,000 or so distinct CDR3 sequences, with more than 25% found just once. Sequencing was performed on CD4+ T cells from blood, cultured in vitro. The receptors were sampled from a human donor in good health.

This clonotype was observed a few times. V and J are TRBV20-1 and TRBJ2-7, with TRBD1 identical over 7 bases. The CDR3 loop spans 11 amino acids. The germline gives CDR1 DFQATT, CDR2 SNEGSKA (reference sequence). V shed 2 bases, J shed 5 bases, and the junction held 0 bases outside the gene matches. The CDR3 nucleotides are TGCAGTGCTAGACAGGGGGACGAGCAGTACTTC. This sequence encodes CSARQGDEQYF.

The rearrangement joins TRBV7-9 to TRBJ2-1; D remains ambiguous. V was shortened by 5 bases and J by 0 bases, with 11 bases between the two germline ends. Germline V gives CDR1 SEHNR, CDR2 FQNEAQ (reference sequence). This CDR3 is built from 15 residues. As DNA, the CDR3 is TGTGCCAGCAGCCCGGGCCGAGCCTCCTACAATGAGCAGTTCTTC. It encodes CASSPGRASYNEQFF.